The source of this TCR beta chain is a study of cytomegalovirus exposure and HLA in healthy donors. The PCR contained 60 Vbeta and 13 Jbeta primers. Produced via immunoSEQ multiplex PCR; TCRdb's table is partial and in-frame only. The sample comprises under 150,000 clones, roughly 69% of which are singletons, and 2.9% rests with the top ten. In regard to this clone: What it binds is unknown.

CDR3 length equals 14 residues. Germline V lookup: CDR1 WSHSY, CDR2 SAAADI. V was pared by 11 bases and J by 1 base, with 15 bases between. Whole-study findings and limits: TRBV6-2, TRBV6-3 and other indistinguishable V segments were excluded. Available immune exposure information was restricted to CMV serostatus only. In an earlier analysis, in approximately 570 donors, most V segments appeared productive either ~87% or ~30% of the time. For cytomegalovirus status, the classifier reportedly gave diagnoses with high specificity and sensitivity.

Sequenced sample: PBMCs. The receptor was derived from a human donor in good health. J is TRBJ2-1 and V is TRBV10-2; D perhaps matches TRBD2 (6 bases). The CDR3 sequence is CAGAFAGSYNEQFF. CDR3 coding DNA: TGCGCCGGAGCATTTGCGGGATCCTACAATGAGCAGTTCTTC.